This TCR beta chain was profiled in a study of cytomegalovirus exposure and HLA in healthy donors. About the study: Roughly 170 million T cells yielded some 120 million unique TCR beta sequences in earlier analysis. An early data release held about 85 million unique TCRs from HLA-typed donors.

The PCR employed 60 Vbeta primers together with 13 Jbeta primers. Sequencing used immunoSEQ multiplex PCR; TCRdb keeps in-frame clones, though not all of them. The sample shows about 140,000 clones, around four fifths of them seen only once. This CDR3 spans 14 amino acids. From germline, CDR1 is PRHDT and CDR2 FYEKMQ (reference sequence). Trimming left V 5 bases short and J 1 base short, with 11 bases between. On this clone itself: Its antigen is still unknown.

Points from the study as a whole: Cytomegalovirus-associated TCR beta chains were listed, numbering roughly 150.

The sequence derives from a young man in good health. The chain has TRBV13 and TRBJ2-5, with D hard to call. The sample taken for sequencing was PBMCs. The CDR3: CASSAAGSQETQYF. The CDR3 nucleotides read TGTGCCAGCAGCGCGGCCGGGTCCCAAGAGACCCAGTACTTC.